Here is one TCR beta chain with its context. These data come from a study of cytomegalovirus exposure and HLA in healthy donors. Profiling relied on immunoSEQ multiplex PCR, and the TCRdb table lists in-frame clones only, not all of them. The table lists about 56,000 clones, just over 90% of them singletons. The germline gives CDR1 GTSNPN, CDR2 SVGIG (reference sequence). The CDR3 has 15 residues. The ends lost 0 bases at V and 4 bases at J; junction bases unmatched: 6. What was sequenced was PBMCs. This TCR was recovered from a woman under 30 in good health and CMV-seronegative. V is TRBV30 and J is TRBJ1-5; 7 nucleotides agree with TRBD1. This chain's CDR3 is CAWSVRIRGNQPQHF. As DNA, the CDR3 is TGTGCCTGGAGTGTAAGGATCAGGGGGAATCAGCCCCAGCATTTT. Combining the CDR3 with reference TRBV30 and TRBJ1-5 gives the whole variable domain SQTIHQWPATLVQPVGSPLSLECTVEGTSNPNLYWYRQAAGRGLQLLFYSVGIGQISSEVPQNLSASRPQDRQFILSSKKLLLSDSGFYLCAWSVRIRGNQPQHFGDGTRLSIL.